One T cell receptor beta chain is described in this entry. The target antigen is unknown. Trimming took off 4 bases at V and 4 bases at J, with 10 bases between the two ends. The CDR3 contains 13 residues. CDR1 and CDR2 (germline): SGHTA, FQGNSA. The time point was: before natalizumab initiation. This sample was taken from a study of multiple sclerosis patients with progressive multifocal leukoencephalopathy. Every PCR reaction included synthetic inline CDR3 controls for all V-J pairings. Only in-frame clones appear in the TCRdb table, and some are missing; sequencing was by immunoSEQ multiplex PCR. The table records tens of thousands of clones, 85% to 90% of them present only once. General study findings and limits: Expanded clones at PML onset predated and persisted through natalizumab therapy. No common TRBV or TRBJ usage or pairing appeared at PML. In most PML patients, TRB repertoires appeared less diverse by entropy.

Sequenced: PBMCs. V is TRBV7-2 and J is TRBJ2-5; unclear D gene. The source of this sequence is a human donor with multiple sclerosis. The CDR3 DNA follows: TGTGCCAGCAGCTCAGCAGTAAGAGAGACCCAGTACTTC. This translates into CASSSAVRETQYF.